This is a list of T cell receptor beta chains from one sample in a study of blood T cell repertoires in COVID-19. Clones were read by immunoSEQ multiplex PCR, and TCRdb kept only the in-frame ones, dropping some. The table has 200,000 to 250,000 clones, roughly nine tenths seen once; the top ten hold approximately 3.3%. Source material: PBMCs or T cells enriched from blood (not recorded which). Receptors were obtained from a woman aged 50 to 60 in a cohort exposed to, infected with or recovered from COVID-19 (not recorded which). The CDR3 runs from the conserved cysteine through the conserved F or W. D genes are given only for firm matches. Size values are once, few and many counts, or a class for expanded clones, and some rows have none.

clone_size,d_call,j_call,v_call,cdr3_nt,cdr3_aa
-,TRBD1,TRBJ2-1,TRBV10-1,TGCGCCAGCAGTGAATGGGGACAGGGGAACAATGAGCAGTTCTTC,CASSEWGQGNNEQFF
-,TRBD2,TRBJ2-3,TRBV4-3,TGCGCCAGCAGCCAAGCGGGGGGTTCTTCTGGGCAGTATTTT,CASSQAGGSSGQYF
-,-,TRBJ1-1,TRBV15,TGTGCCACCAGCAGAGACCCCACCTCCGGGAACACTGAAGCTTTCTTT,CATSRDPTSGNTEAFF
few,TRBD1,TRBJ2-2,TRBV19,TGTGCCAGTATTGACAGGGCAAACACCGGGGAGCTGTTTTTT,CASIDRANTGELFF
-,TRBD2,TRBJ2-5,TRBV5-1,TGCGCCAGCAGCTCCGGACTAGCTTCGCAAGAGACCCAGTACTTC,CASSSGLASQETQYF
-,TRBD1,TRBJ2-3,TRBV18,TGTGCCAGCTCACCTGGACAGGGGAATAGAGATACGCAGTATTTT,CASSPGQGNRDTQYF
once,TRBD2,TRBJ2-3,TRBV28,TGTGCCAGCAGCCGAACCGGACTAAGCGGGGGTAAAGGAGATACGCAGTATTTT,CASSRTGLSGGKGDTQYF
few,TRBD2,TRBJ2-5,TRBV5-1,TGCGCCAGCAAATGGACTAGCGGGGGGACCCAAGAGACCCAGTACTTC,CASKWTSGGTQETQYF
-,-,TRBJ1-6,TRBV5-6,TGTGCCAGCAGCTCGGGACACAATTCACCCCTCCACTTT,CASSSGHNSPLHF
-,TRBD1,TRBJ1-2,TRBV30,TGTGCCCAACGACAGGGGGCTAGCTACACCTTC,CAQRQGASYTF
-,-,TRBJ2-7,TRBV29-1,TGCAGCGCCATGGACAGTTCATCCTACGAGCAGTACTTC,CSAMDSSSYEQYF
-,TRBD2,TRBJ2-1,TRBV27,TGTGCCAGCAGTTTTCGGGGGGGCCCCCTAAATGAGCAGTTCTTC,CASSFRGGPLNEQFF
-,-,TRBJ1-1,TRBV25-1,TGTGCCAGCAGTGAATTGGTGGAGGGGTATAGGGCTTTCTTT,CASSELVEGYRAFF